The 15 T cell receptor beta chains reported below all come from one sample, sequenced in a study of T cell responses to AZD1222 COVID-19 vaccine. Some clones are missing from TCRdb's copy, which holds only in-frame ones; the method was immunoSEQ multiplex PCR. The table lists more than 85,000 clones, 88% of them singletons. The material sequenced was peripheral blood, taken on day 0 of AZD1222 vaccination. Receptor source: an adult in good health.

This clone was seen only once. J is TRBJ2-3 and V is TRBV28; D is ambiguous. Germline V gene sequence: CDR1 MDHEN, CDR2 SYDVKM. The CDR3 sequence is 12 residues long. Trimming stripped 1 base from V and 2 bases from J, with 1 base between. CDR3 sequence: CASSLYTDTQYF. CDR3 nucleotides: TGTGCCAGCAGTTTATACACAGATACGCAGTATTTT.

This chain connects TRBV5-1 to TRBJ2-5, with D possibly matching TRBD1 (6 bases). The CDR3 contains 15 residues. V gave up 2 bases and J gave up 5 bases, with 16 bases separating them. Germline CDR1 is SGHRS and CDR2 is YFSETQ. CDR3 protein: CASSLGRTQGETQYF. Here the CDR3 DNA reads TGCGCCAGCAGCTTAGGCAGGACCCAGGGGGAGACCCAGTACTTC.

In nucleotides, the CDR3 is TGTGCCAGCAGCAGCGGGGACAGATTCTCCTACGAGCAGTACTTC. Amino acid sequence: CASSSGDRFSYEQYF. The V call is TRBV7-6, the J call TRBJ2-7; D is tentatively TRBD1 or TRBD2 (7 bases each). V lost 5 bases, J lost 0 bases, and 14 bases lay in between. CDR3 length equals 15 residues. The germline gives CDR1 SGHVS, CDR2 FNYEAQ.

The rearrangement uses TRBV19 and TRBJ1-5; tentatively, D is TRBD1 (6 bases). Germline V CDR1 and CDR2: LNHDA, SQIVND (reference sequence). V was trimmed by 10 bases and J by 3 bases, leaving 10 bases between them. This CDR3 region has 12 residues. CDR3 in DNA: TGTGCCACCAGGGGCCCCAATCAGCCCCAGCATTTT. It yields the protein CATRGPNQPQHF. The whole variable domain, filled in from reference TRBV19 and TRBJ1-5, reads DGGITQSPKYLFRKEGQNVTLSCEQNLNHDAMYWYRQDPGQGLRLIYYSQIVNDFQKGDIAEGYSVSREKKESFPLTVTSAQKNPTAFYLCATRGPNQPQHFGDGTRLSIL.

The chain's CDR3 is CASSPRGLPRVDSYEQYF. CDR3 bases: TGTGCCAGCAGCCCGAGGGGGCTTCCACGGGTGGACTCCTACGAGCAGTACTTC. The chain links TRBV3-1 (or the pseudogene TRBV3-2) to TRBJ2-7; 7 positions match TRBD1. Losses at the gene ends were 4 bases for V and 0 bases for J; bases not matched to a gene: 15. The germline gives CDR1 LGHDT, CDR2 YNNKEL (reference sequence). The CDR3 has 18 amino acids.

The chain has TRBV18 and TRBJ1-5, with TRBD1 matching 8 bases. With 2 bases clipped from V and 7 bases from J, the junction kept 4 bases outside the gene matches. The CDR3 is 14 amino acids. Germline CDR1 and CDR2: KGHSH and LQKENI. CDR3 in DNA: TGTGCCAGCTCACCAACCAGGGGGCAACAGCCCCAGCATTTT. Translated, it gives CASSPTRGQQPQHF.

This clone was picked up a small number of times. CDR3 residues: CASVRGAGTEAFF. The CDR3 bases are TGTGCCAGCGTACGGGGGGCGGGTACTGAAGCTTTCTTT. The chain combines TRBV3-1 (or the pseudogene TRBV3-2) with TRBJ1-1, with D tentatively TRBD1 (6 bases). Per the germline V gene, CDR1 is LGHDT and CDR2 is YNNKEL (reference sequence). CDR3 length: 13 residues. Trimming removed 8 bases from V and 5 bases from J, with 15 bases in between.

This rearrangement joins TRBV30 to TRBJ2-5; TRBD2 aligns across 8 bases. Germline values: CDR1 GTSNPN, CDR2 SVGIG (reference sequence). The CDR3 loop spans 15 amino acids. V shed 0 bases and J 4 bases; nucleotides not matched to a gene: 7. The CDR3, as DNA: TGTGCCTGGAGTGTATGGAGCGGGGGTGGAGAGACCCAGTACTTC. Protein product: CAWSVWSGGGETQYF.

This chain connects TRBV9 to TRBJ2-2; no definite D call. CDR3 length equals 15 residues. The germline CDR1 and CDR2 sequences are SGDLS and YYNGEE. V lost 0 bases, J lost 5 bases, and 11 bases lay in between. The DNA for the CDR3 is TGTGCCAGCAGCGTAGTAGGCGGTAAAACCGGGGAGCTGTTTTTT. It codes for CASSVVGGKTGELFF. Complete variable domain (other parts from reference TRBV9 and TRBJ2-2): DSGVTQTPKHLITATGQRVTLRCSPRSGDLSVYWYQQSLDQGLQFLIQYYNGEERAKGNILERFSAQQFPDLHSELNLSSLELGDSALYFCASSVVGGKTGELFFGEGSRLTVL.

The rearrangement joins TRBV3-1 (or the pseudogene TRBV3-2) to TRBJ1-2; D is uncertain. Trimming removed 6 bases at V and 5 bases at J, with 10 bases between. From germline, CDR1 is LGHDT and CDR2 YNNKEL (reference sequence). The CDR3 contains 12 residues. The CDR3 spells CASSPSNYGYTF. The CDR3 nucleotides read TGTGCCAGCAGTCCCAGTAATTATGGCTACACCTTC.

The DNA of the CDR3 is TGTGCCAGCAGTGAAGCGCCAGGGAAGATGACTAATGAAAAACTGTTTTTT. Translation: CASSEAPGKMTNEKLFF. V and J are TRBV6-1 and TRBJ1-4; possible D gene TRBD1, 5 bases. There are 17 residues in the CDR3. V gave up 0 bases and J gave up 2 bases, with 13 bases separating them. From germline, CDR1 is MNHNS and CDR2 SASEGT.

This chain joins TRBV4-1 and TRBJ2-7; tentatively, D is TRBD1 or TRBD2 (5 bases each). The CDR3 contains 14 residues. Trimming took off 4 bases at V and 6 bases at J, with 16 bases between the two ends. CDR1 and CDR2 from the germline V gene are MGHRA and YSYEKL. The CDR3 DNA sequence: TGCGCCAGCAGCCTAGACATAGGGACGGGCGAGCAGTACTTC. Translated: CASSLDIGTGEQYF.

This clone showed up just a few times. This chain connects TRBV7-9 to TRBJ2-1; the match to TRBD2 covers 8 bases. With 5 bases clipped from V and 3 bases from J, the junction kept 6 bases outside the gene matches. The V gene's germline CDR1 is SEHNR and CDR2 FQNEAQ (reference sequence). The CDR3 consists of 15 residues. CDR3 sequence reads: CASSRTSGVYNEQFF. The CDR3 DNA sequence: TGTGCCAGCAGCCGCACTAGCGGAGTCTACAATGAGCAGTTCTTC.

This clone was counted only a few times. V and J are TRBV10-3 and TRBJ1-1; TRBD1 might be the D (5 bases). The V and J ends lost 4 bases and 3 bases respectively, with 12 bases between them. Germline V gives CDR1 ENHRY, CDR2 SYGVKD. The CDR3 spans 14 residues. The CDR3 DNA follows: TGTGCCATCAGTGTGAAGGGGCCAGACACTGAAGCTTTCTTT. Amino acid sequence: CAISVKGPDTEAFF.

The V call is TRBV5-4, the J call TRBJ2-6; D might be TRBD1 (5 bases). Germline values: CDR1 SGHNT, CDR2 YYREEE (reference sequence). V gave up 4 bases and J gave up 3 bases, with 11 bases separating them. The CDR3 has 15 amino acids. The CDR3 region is CASSPEGVGANVLTF. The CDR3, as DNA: TGTGCCAGCAGCCCGGAAGGGGTTGGGGCCAACGTCCTGACTTTC.